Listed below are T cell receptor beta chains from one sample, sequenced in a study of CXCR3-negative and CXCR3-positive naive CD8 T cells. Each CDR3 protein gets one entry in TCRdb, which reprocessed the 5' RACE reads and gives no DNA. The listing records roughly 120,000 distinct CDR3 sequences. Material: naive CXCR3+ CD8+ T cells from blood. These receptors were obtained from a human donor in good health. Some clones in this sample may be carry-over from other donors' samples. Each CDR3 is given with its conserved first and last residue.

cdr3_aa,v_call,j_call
CASSFPWDSTYEQYF,TRBV7-2,TRBJ2-7
CASSVSETGDTNSYNEQFF,TRBV2,TRBJ2-1
CASSSDYTSYNEQFF,TRBV7-3,TRBJ2-1
CASSLNLLDRGGTETQYF,TRBV7-6,TRBJ2-5
CASSVVGGNTGELFF,TRBV9,TRBJ2-2
CASSHGQGAGYEQYF,TRBV4-3,TRBJ2-7
CASRRMAGGLETKYF,TRBV3-1,TRBJ2-5
CAYNPGSGDTEAFF,TRBV30,TRBJ1-1
CAITDGQGSNYGYTF,TRBV10-3,TRBJ1-2
CASSLTPGTVEYYGYTF,TRBV7-3,TRBJ1-2
CSAQWVEKLFF,TRBV29-1,TRBJ1-4
CSVFLAATREQFF,TRBV29-1,TRBJ2-1
CSAVTGGGYTEAFF,TRBV29-1,TRBJ1-1
CSAREADVYNEQFF,TRBV20-1,TRBJ2-1
CSVVGDISSYEQYF,TRBV29-1,TRBJ2-7
CASSSASGNGIYEQYF,TRBV28,TRBJ2-7
CASSQGPGYEQYF,TRBV4-1,TRBJ2-7
CATSRLARGAAEAFF,TRBV15,TRBJ1-1
CASSSKGVWPQHF,TRBV27,TRBJ1-5
CSAGTQGTGELFF,TRBV20-1,TRBJ2-2
CASSLRQGAYNEQFF,TRBV12-3/TRBV12-4,TRBJ2-1
CAWSTAPGLVYEQYF,TRBV30,TRBJ2-7
CSVEDPDREFETQYF,TRBV29-1,TRBJ2-5
CARSLGVGVNTEAFF,TRBV5-1,TRBJ1-1
CASSFTGGSYNEQFF,TRBV11-3,TRBJ2-1
CASTARWASGGWEETQYF,TRBV7-2,TRBJ2-5
CASSPGHLYEQYF,TRBV7-7,TRBJ2-7
CASTGYRPYEAFF,TRBV6-2/TRBV6-3,TRBJ1-1
CATLGENTEAFF,TRBV7-9,TRBJ1-1
CSARGLDRYEQYF,TRBV20-1,TRBJ2-7
CASSLSQPTGELFF,TRBV5-4,TRBJ2-2
CASSPSGGYEQYF,TRBV7-2,TRBJ2-7
CASSFSPGGDTEAFF,TRBV12-3/TRBV12-4,TRBJ1-1
CASSHGLANEQFF,TRBV4-1,TRBJ2-1
CASSEAGDANEQFF,TRBV9,TRBJ2-1
CASSWTSGAYEQYF,TRBV11-2,TRBJ2-7
CASSTDTHEYNEQFF,TRBV2,TRBJ2-1
CASSLQAGLDREQYF,TRBV11-1,TRBJ2-7
CASSQDRGVAGELFF,TRBV4-3,TRBJ2-2
CASRAGMNTEAFF,TRBV19,TRBJ1-1
CASSPLGTGTEQYF,TRBV12-3/TRBV12-4,TRBJ2-7
CASSSWASGETQYF,TRBV7-6,TRBJ2-5
CASSKAGLSYEQYF,TRBV7-9,TRBJ2-7
CASSNRTALWYGYTF,TRBV13,TRBJ1-2
CASRFSGHYEQSF,TRBV7-2,TRBJ2-1
CASSLEGYYSYEQYF,TRBV7-2,TRBJ2-7
CASGLGNSPLHF,TRBV12-3/TRBV12-4,TRBJ1-6